The clone carrying this T cell receptor beta chain occurred many times. Its antigen is not known. Trimming removed 0 bases at V and 5 bases at J, with 20 bases between. The CDR3 extends over 18 amino acids. CDR1 and CDR2 (germline): SGHVS, FQNEAQ. Each CDR3 protein is one row after TCRdb ran MiXCR on the reads. The profile covers approximately 310,000 distinct CDR3 sequences, with around a quarter appearing a single time and roughly 13% taken by the ten largest. The data were obtained in a study of T cell repertoires in cytomegalovirus infection. Looking at the study overall: Recently identified HLA-C-restricted CMV epitopes were among the peptides used. Indications of both CMV infection and matching HLA type were provided by public TCR beta signatures. The study's findings and limits: Cumulative frequency (of public TCR beta family members) identified carriers of CMV plus the relevant HLA. CMV-specific HLA-C-restricted TCR beta clonotypes dominated the ex vivo response.

The material sequenced was cultured PBMCs, taken from culture after CMV antigen stimulation. This receptor was taken from a human donor in good health (CMV status not recorded). Some clones in this sample may be carry-over from other donors' samples. The chain recombines TRBV7-8 with TRBJ1-5, with D maybe TRBD1 (6 bases). In DNA, the CDR3 is TGTGCCAGCAGCTTAGCGGGGGGTTATAACAGGGATCATCAGCCCCAGCATTTT. Translating it yields CASSLAGGYNRDHQPQHF.